The next 31 T cell receptor beta chains were all read from a single sample in a study of T cells after yellow fever vaccination. TCRdb independently ran MiXCR on the 5' RACE reads; one entry per CDR3 protein. The sample contains 300,000 to 350,000 distinct CDR3 sequences, 3% to 4.5% of which appear only once. The source was PBMCs, collected 5 days after the yellow fever booster vaccination. The receptors were sampled from a young man who received the YFV17D yellow fever vaccine.

The table lists this clonotype with many counts. The chain couples TRBV6-5 to TRBJ1-3; unclear D gene. Germline V gene data show CDR1 as MNHEY and CDR2 as SVGAGI. The CDR3 sequence is 16 residues long. V lost 2 bases and J 2 bases, leaving 13 bases between the germline ends. The CDR3 nucleotides read TGTGCCAGCAGTTACGGTTTGGGAGGAACTGGAAACACCATATATTTT. Its protein product is CASSYGLGGTGNTIYF.

There are many counts of this clonotype. V is TRBV5-6 and J is TRBJ1-2; the D gene is possibly TRBD1 (5 bases). The CDR3 runs 13 residues. Germline values: CDR1 SGHDT, CDR2 YYEEEE. Trimming cost V 0 bases and J 3 bases, with 6 bases left between them. The CDR3 coding sequence is TGTGCCAGCAGCTTGGGGGGCTACTATGGCTACACCTTC. This translates into CASSLGGYYGYTF.

This clonotype was observed many times. The V and J genes are TRBV11-2 and TRBJ2-5; D perhaps matches TRBD2 (6 bases). V was clipped by 7 bases and J by 0 bases, with 9 bases between them. Germline CDR1 reads SGHAT; CDR2 reads FQNNGV. The CDR3 is made up of 13 amino acids. CDR3 nucleotide sequence: TGTGCCAGCAATCTAGCGCACCAAGAGACCCAGTACTTC. Amino acids: CASNLAHQETQYF. Combining the CDR3 with reference TRBV11-2 and TRBJ2-5 gives the whole variable domain EAGVAQSPRYKIIEKRQSVAFWCNPISGHATLYWYQQILGQGPKLLIQFQNNGVVDDSQLPKDRFSAERLKGVDSTLKIQPAKLEDSAVYLCASNLAHQETQYFGPGTRLLVL.

This clonotype was seen many times. The chain employs TRBV4-1 and TRBJ1-6, with 10 bases matching TRBD1. Germline CDR1 is MGHRA and CDR2 is YSYEKL. Losses at the gene ends were 4 bases for V and 10 bases for J; bases not matched to a gene: 7. This CDR3 comprises 15 residues. The CDR3 DNA follows: TGCGCCAGCAGCCTCCGGGGACAGGGGAACTCACCCCTCCACTTT. It codes for CASSLRGQGNSPLHF.

CDR3 loop: CASTPLWGGSPNYGYTF. CDR3 nucleotides: TGTGCCAGCACTCCCCTGTGGGGGGGGTCCCCAAACTATGGCTACACCTTC. The chain is built from TRBV6-6 and TRBJ1-2; perhaps TRBD1 as D (5 bases). Trimming cost V 7 bases and J 2 bases, with 23 bases left between them. The germline V gene encodes CDR1 MNHNY and CDR2 SVGAGI (reference sequence). The CDR3 spans 17 residues.

The chain employs TRBV6-1 and TRBJ2-3; D perhaps matches TRBD1 (6 bases). The CDR3 is 17 amino acids. V was shortened by 4 bases and J by 0 bases, with 17 bases between the two germline ends. Per the germline V gene, CDR1 is MNHNS and CDR2 is SASEGT. This chain's CDR3 is CASSGDRSVASTDTQYF. DNA of the CDR3: TGTGCCAGCAGTGGAGACAGGTCGGTCGCTAGCACAGATACGCAGTATTTT.

The sample holds many counts of this clonotype. The chain uses TRBV28 and TRBJ2-2; D tentatively reads TRBD1 or TRBD2 (6 bases each). The CDR3 has 14 residues. CDR1 is MDHEN and CDR2 is SYDVKM in the germline V gene. The germline V and J ends were trimmed by 2 bases and 3 bases, with 7 bases remaining between them. CDR3 loop: CASSLRGDTGELFF. CDR3 sequence (DNA): TGTGCCAGCAGTTTAAGGGGGGACACCGGGGAGCTGTTTTTT. The full variable domain, rest sourced from reference TRBV28 and TRBJ2-2, is DVKVTQSSRYLVKRTGEKVFLECVQDMDHENMFWYRQDPGLGLRLIYFSYDVKMKEKGDIPEGYSVSREKKERFSLILESASTNQTSMYLCASSLRGDTGELFFGEGSRLTVL.

This clonotype showed up just a few times. The J gene is TRBJ1-1, the V gene TRBV6-5, with 8 bases aligning to TRBD1. Germline CDR1 is MNHEY and CDR2 is SVGAGI. This CDR3 spans 16 amino acids. The junction had 7 bases not matched to a gene; V was cut back by 0 bases and J by 4 bases. The CDR3, as DNA: TGTGCCAGCAGTTACTCGAAGGCTCAGGGGGCCACTGAAGCTTTCTTT. The encoded protein is CASSYSKAQGATEAFF.

The chain carries TRBV7-3 and TRBJ2-3; D uncertain. Looked up from germline, CDR1 is SGHTA and CDR2 is FQGTGA. V lost 4 bases to trimming and J lost 6 bases, with 11 bases between them. There are 13 residues in the CDR3. The CDR3 loop is CASSSSLRDTQYF. CDR3 in DNA: TGTGCCAGCAGCTCCTCGCTAAGGGATACGCAGTATTTT.

With respect to this clonotype: At one end the junction does not follow the germline gene, possibly because of a read error. The chain is built from TRBV15 and TRBJ1-5; D not certain. This CDR3 contains 13 residues. CDR1 and CDR2 (germline): LNHNV, YYDKDF (reference sequence). The CDR3 loop is CATNTGTSQPQNF. For the CDR3, the DNA is TGTGCCACCAACACGGGTACTAGTCAGCCCCAGAATTTT.

Only a few counts were recorded for this clonotype. The V and J genes are TRBV29-1 and TRBJ2-1; 10 nucleotides line up with TRBD1. CDR1 is SQVTM and CDR2 is ANQGSEA in the germline V gene. The CDR3 sequence is 13 residues long. The J segment lost 8 bases and the V segment lost 4 bases, leaving 5 bases of the junction unmatched. The CDR3 nucleotides read TGCAGCGTTGGGGACAGGGGCTATGATGAGCAGTTCTTC. Protein sequence: CSVGDRGYDEQFF.

This clonotype has just a few counts. J is TRBJ2-2 and V is TRBV9; 11 bases map to TRBD2. Losses at the gene ends were 0 bases for V and 0 bases for J; bases not matched to a gene: 4. The CDR3 length is 18 residues. Germline V gene data show CDR1 as SGDLS and CDR2 as YYNGEE. The CDR3 protein is CASSVGVSGGANTGELFF. Here the CDR3 DNA reads TGTGCCAGCAGCGTAGGGGTTAGCGGGGGGGCGAACACCGGGGAGCTGTTTTTT.

The chain couples TRBV28 to TRBJ2-5; 7 bases line up with TRBD2. The junction had 11 bases not matched to a gene; V was cut back by 6 bases and J by 4 bases. Germline CDR1 is MDHEN and CDR2 is SYDVKM. CDR3 size: 15 residues. The CDR3 nucleotides are TGTGCCAGCAGGGGGGACTACCTGGTACGAGAGACCCAGTACTTC. Translating gives CASRGDYLVRETQYF. The complete variable domain, with remaining parts taken from reference TRBV28 and TRBJ2-5, reads DVKVTQSSRYLVKRTGEKVFLECVQDMDHENMFWYRQDPGLGLRLIYFSYDVKMKEKGDIPEGYSVSREKKERFSLILESASTNQTSMYLCASRGDYLVRETQYFGPGTRLLVL.

This clonotype was seen ten or more times. The chain recombines TRBV20-1 with TRBJ2-7, with no clear D. CDR3 length equals 14 residues. CDR1 and CDR2 from the germline V gene are DFQATT and SNEGSKA (reference sequence). V gave up 3 bases and J gave up 0 bases, with 12 bases separating them. The CDR3 region has the DNA TGCAGTGCTAGCATGGCAGCGTACTCCTACGAGCAGTACTTC. Protein: CSASMAAYSYEQYF.

Only a few counts were recorded for this clonotype. This chain uses TRBV30 with TRBJ2-3; 12 bases are a match to TRBD1. After removal of 3 bases from V and 2 bases from J, the junction contained 6 bases not matched to a gene. Germline-derived CDR1 and CDR2 are GTSNPN and SVGIG (reference sequence). The CDR3 has 16 amino acids. CDR3 in DNA: TGTGCCTGGAGCCGCCGGGACAGGGGGCACACAGATACGCAGTATTTT. Translation: CAWSRRDRGHTDTQYF.

This clonotype was recorded a few times. The V call is TRBV5-6, the J call TRBJ2-7; 7 positions agree with TRBD1. Germline assignment: CDR1 SGHDT and CDR2 YYEEEE. The CDR3 is 14 residues long. CDR3 sequence (DNA): TGTGCCAGCAGCTTTCAGGGGGTGTCCTCCGAGCAGTACGTC. This gives the protein CASSFQGVSSEQYV.

The sample holds many counts of this clonotype. This chain joins TRBV7-2 and TRBJ2-3; weak D call: TRBD2 (6 bases). This CDR3 has 15 residues. V gave up 5 bases and J gave up 1 base, with 13 bases separating them. Germline V gives CDR1 SGHTA, CDR2 FQGNSA. The chain's CDR3 is CASSPRPGGTDTQYF. The DNA for the CDR3 is TGTGCCAGCAGCCCCCGGCCGGGGGGCACAGATACGCAGTATTTT.

In its sample, this clonotype was seen many times. This chain uses TRBV28 with TRBJ2-2; 7 nucleotides align to TRBD1. Germline V gene data show CDR1 as MDHEN and CDR2 as SYDVKM. V lost 0 bases to trimming and J lost 5 bases; unmatched junction nucleotides: 3. The CDR3 runs 15 residues. Here the CDR3 reads CASSLWAGGTGELFF. The DNA for the CDR3 is TGTGCCAGCAGTTTATGGGCAGGGGGAACCGGGGAGCTGTTTTTT.

This clonotype was found a few times. The J gene is TRBJ2-7, the V gene TRBV18; maybe TRBD2 (6 bases). This CDR3 spans 12 amino acids. In germline, CDR1 is KGHSH, CDR2 LQKENI. The V end lost 2 bases, the J end lost 7 bases, and 9 bases lay between the germline ends. CDR3 amino acids: CASSPEGREQYV. CDR3 sequence (DNA): TGTGCCAGCTCACCAGAAGGGAGGGAGCAGTACGTC.

The chain carries TRBV11-2 and TRBJ1-6, with TRBD1 matching 9 bases. Germline CDR1 and CDR2: SGHAT and FQNNGV. V lost 3 bases and J lost 8; bases outside the gene matches: 8. The CDR3 extends over 16 amino acids. The CDR3 DNA reads as TGTGCCAGCAGCTTCCCCGGGGACAGGGTATATTCACCCCTCCACTTT. Translating it yields CASSFPGDRVYSPLHF. Together with reference TRBV11-2 and TRBJ1-6, the CDR3 gives the full variable domain: EAGVAQSPRYKIIEKRQSVAFWCNPISGHATLYWYQQILGQGPKLLIQFQNNGVVDDSQLPKDRFSAERLKGVDSTLKIQPAKLEDSAVYLCASSFPGDRVYSPLHFGNGTRLTVT.

CDR3 DNA sequence: TGTGCCAGTAGTATATACAGCCAGAGCACAGATACGCAGTATTTT. Its protein product is CASSIYSQSTDTQYF. The chain is built from TRBV19 and TRBJ2-3; D not certain. CDR3 length equals 15 residues. Germline loops: CDR1 LNHDA, CDR2 SQIVND (reference sequence). V was pared by 2 bases and J by 0 bases, with 9 bases between.

The chain recombines TRBV7-2 with TRBJ2-3, with unresolved D. Looked up from germline, CDR1 is SGHTA and CDR2 is FQGNSA. Trimming took off 5 bases at V and 6 bases at J, with 15 bases between the two ends. The CDR3 runs 14 residues. The CDR3 DNA sequence: TGTGCCAGCAGCCCCCCTCCCTTAGGGGATACGCAGTATTTT. Its translation is CASSPPPLGDTQYF.

There are many counts of this clonotype. The V call is TRBV3-1, the J call TRBJ2-5, with 10 bases lining up with TRBD2. After removal of 1 base from V and 2 bases from J, the junction contained 1 base not matched to a gene. Germline values: CDR1 LGHDT, CDR2 YNNKEL (reference sequence). This CDR3 is built from 15 residues. The CDR3 protein is CASSQGTSGQETQYF. The CDR3 DNA reads as TGTGCCAGCAGCCAAGGGACTAGCGGACAAGAGACCCAGTACTTC.

Concerning this clonotype itself: The DNA is left out, because the CDR3 cannot be placed on it with certainty; the CDR3 is given as TCRdb lists it. The chain links TRBV5-6 to TRBJ2-1; TRBD1, the D gene given by the table, was not confirmed from the DNA. In germline, CDR1 is SGHDT, CDR2 YYEEEE. The CDR3 sequence runs 20 residues, both termini included. This CDR3 reads CASSMFFGAIGTGWRNEQFF.

The chain has TRBV12-3 or TRBV12-4 and TRBJ1-5; D gene ambiguous. The V and J ends lost 0 bases and 7 bases respectively, with 7 bases between them. The CDR3 runs 13 residues. The CDR3 DNA is TGTGCCAGCAGTTTAGCGACGCCCCAGCCCCAGCATTTT. Its protein product is CASSLATPQPQHF.

This clonotype was observed a few times. The rearrangement uses TRBV4-1 and TRBJ2-7; possibly TRBD1 for D (5 bases). The CDR3 consists of 14 residues. Germline values: CDR1 MGHRA, CDR2 YSYEKL. V was trimmed by 3 bases and J by 5 bases, leaving 14 bases between them. This CDR3 is CASSHPRAGHEQYF. The CDR3 DNA follows: TGCGCCAGCAGCCACCCCAGGGCAGGTCACGAGCAGTACTTC.

This clonotype appeared a few times. The chain joins TRBV4-1 to TRBJ1-2; 9 nucleotides agree with TRBD1. This CDR3 has 14 amino acids. The V gene end was trimmed by 1 base and the J gene end by 6 bases; junction bases not matched to a gene: 3. Germline V gene data show CDR1 as MGHRA and CDR2 as YSYEKL. The CDR3 here is CASSQVDRGNGYTF. CDR3 coding DNA: TGCGCCAGCAGCCAAGTAGACAGGGGGAATGGCTACACCTTC.

This clonotype appeared many times. The rearrangement joins TRBV7-9 to TRBJ2-5; D remains unclear. The V end lost 5 bases, the J end lost 5 bases, and 6 bases lay between the germline ends. The CDR3 has 11 residues. Germline V gives CDR1 SEHNR, CDR2 FQNEAQ (reference sequence). The DNA of the CDR3 is TGTGCCAGCAGCCCCGCGGAGACCCAGTACTTC. This codes for CASSPAETQYF. Full variable domain (rest looked up from reference TRBV7-9 and TRBJ2-5): DTGVSQNPRHKITKRGQNVTFRCDPISEHNRLYWYRQTLGQGPEFLTYFQNEAQLEKSRLLSDRFSAERPKGSFSTLEIQRTEQGDSAMYLCASSPAETQYFGPGTRLLVL.

The CDR3 DNA follows: TGCGCCAGCAGCTTGGGGGCGGACGCAACTAATGAAAAACTGTTTTTT. Translating it yields CASSLGADATNEKLFF. This chain uses TRBV5-1 with TRBJ1-4; D is unclear. V was pared by 0 bases and J by 0 bases, with 9 bases between. CDR3 length equals 16 residues. Germline values: CDR1 SGHRS, CDR2 YFSETQ.

The chain has TRBV3-1 and TRBJ2-5; 7 nucleotides agree with TRBD1. This CDR3 has 14 residues. Germline CDR1 is LGHDT and CDR2 is YNNKEL (reference sequence). The trim removed 4 bases at V and 2 bases at J, leaving 4 bases unmatched. CDR3 sequence: CASSLGQVQETQYF. The CDR3 DNA is TGTGCCAGCAGCCTCGGACAGGTTCAAGAGACCCAGTACTTC.

This clonotype has more than one count but fewer than ten. This chain joins TRBV4-1 and TRBJ1-1; a possible D gene is TRBD1 (5 bases). V lost 1 base and J lost 5, with 14 bases in between. Germline V gene sequence: CDR1 MGHRA, CDR2 YSYEKL. The CDR3 consists of 15 residues. The DNA for the CDR3 is TGCGCCAGCAGCCAAGTACGCCAGGGCAAAACTGAAGCTTTCTTT. This encodes CASSQVRQGKTEAFF.